These 9 T cell receptor beta chains were sequenced from one sample in a study of tumor-infiltrating lymphocytes in primary liver carcinoma listed by TCRdb under 2017. Sequenced on an Illumina HiSeq 2500. TCRbeta-specific cDNA was reverse-transcribed from approximately 460 ng total RNA using a constant-region primer and ProtoScript II reverse transcriptase. TCRbeta libraries were built with three nested multiplex PCR rounds, a slightly modified ARM-PCR procedure. The first two PCR rounds used multiplex TRBV1-TRBV30 forward primers with a Cbeta reverse primer, each for about 10 cycles. TCRdb redid the processing of the public reads, applying fastp at Q25 and MiXCR, and retained in-frame beta chains. Every CDR3 protein is listed once, alongside the most common genes and DNA of its rows. In this sample the table shows fewer than 400,000 distinct CDR3 sequences, approximately 65% of which occur a single time. The biggest ten clones account for about 8.4% of the sample.

TRIzol reagent was used to extract blood RNA from unsorted whole blood, while the DNeasy Blood & Tissue kit provided the germline DNA. The sample was peripheral blood. The receptor set was obtained from a man aged 35 to 55 with primary liver carcinoma and hepatitis B virus infection.

In its sample, this clonotype was seen many times. V and J are TRBV4-2 and TRBJ2-3, with D tentatively TRBD2 (5 bases). The V and J ends lost 3 bases and 1 base respectively, with 11 bases between them. Germline V lookup: CDR1 LGHNA, CDR2 YNFKEQ. The CDR3 is 15 amino acids. This CDR3 reads CASSHGGERTDTQYF. In DNA, the CDR3 is TGTGCCAGCAGCCATGGAGGTGAACGCACAGATACGCAGTATTTT.

The V and J genes are TRBV4-1 and TRBJ1-4, with D possibly being TRBD1 (5 bases). Germline CDR1 and CDR2: MGHRA and YSYEKL. This CDR3 region has 17 residues. V lost 0 bases, J lost 8 bases, and 19 bases lay in between. This CDR3 reads CASSQDLRRGAKEKLFF. In nucleotides, the CDR3 is TGCGCCAGCAGCCAAGATCTCAGGAGGGGCGCCAAGGAAAAACTGTTTTTT.

This clonotype has a count of ten or more. The J gene is TRBJ1-3, the V gene TRBV6-5; weak D call: TRBD1 (6 bases). From germline, CDR1 is MNHEY and CDR2 SVGAGI. V was pared by 2 bases and J by 0 bases, with 14 bases between. The CDR3 totals 17 residues. The CDR3 loop reads CASSYDPSGASGNTIYF. The DNA of the CDR3 is TGTGCCAGCAGTTACGACCCGTCAGGGGCCTCTGGAAACACCATATATTTT.

This clonotype appeared a few times. A read error may explain this, as a much larger clone is one base away. V and J are TRBV30 and TRBJ2-7; D remains ambiguous. Per the germline V gene, CDR1 is GTSNPN and CDR2 is SVGIG (reference sequence). The CDR3 length is 13 residues. DNA of the CDR3: TGTGCCTGGAGTGTACCGACCCACTACGAGCGGTACTTC. It translates to CAWSVPTHYERYF.

On this clonotype: Possible read error: a much larger clone is one base away. The V call is TRBV29-1, the J call TRBJ2-1; 10 positions match TRBD2. Germline V gives CDR1 SQVTM, CDR2 ANQGSEA. The CDR3 has 14 amino acids. For the CDR3, the DNA is TGCGGCGTTCAGGAAAGCGGGAGGGCCAATGAGCAGTTCTTC. The encoded protein is CGVQESGRANEQFF.

On this clonotype: It may be a read error: a sequence one base away is much more abundant. The CDR3 DNA sequence: TGCAGCGCCTTGACAGGGGGCGATGTCTACACCTTC. It specifies CSALTGGDVYTF. The chain recombines TRBV29-1 with TRBJ1-2; 10 bases map to TRBD1. Per germline, CDR1 SQVTM and CDR2 ANQGSEA. The CDR3 contains 12 residues. Unmatched junction bases numbered 9, after V lost 7 bases and J lost 10 bases.

Details on this clonotype: This may be a read error, as it is one base from a much larger clone. This chain joins TRBV6-5 and TRBJ2-7; D gene unclear. The CDR3 sequence is 13 residues long. Germline CDR1 and CDR2: MNHEY and SVGAGI. The CDR3 is CASFGGVSHEQYF. The DNA for the CDR3 is TGTGCCAGCTTCGGCGGCGTCTCCCACGAGCAGTACTTC.

Concerning this clonotype itself: A much larger clone differs by one base, so this may be a read error. The chain is built from TRBV6-2 or TRBV6-3 and TRBJ2-1; 7 positions agree with TRBD2. This CDR3 has 8 residues. Germline V gives CDR1 MNHEY, CDR2 SVGEGT. Here the CDR3 DNA reads TGCGACGCGGGGGATATCATCTTC. Encoded protein: CDAGDIIF.

About this clonotype: This may arise from a read error, as a much more abundant clone is one base away. V gene TRBV12-3 or TRBV12-4 combines with J gene TRBJ2-7; 11 bases match TRBD2. The CDR3 sequence is 14 residues long. Unmatched junction bases numbered 5, after V lost 6 bases and J lost 4 bases. This CDR3 is CASSPSGRLYEQYF. CDR3 DNA sequence: TGTGCCAGCAGCCCTAGCGGGAGGTTATACGAGCAGTACTTC.